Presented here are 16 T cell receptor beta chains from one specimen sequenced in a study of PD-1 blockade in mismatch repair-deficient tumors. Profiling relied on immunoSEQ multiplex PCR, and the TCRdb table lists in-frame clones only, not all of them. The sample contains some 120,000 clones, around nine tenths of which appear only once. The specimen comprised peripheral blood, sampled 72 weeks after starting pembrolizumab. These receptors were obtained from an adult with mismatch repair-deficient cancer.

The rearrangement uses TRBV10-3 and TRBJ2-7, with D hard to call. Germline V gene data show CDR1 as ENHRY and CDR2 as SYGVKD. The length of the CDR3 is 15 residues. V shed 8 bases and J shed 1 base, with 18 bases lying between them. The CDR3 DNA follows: TGTGCCATCCAGCGACCGGAGCAACCATCCTACGAGCAGTACTTC. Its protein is CAIQRPEQPSYEQYF.

The CDR3 DNA sequence: TGTGCCACCAGCGTGGAACAGGGTCCAGATACGCAGTATTTT. It translates to CATSVEQGPDTQYF. V is TRBV15 and J is TRBJ2-3; a possible D gene is TRBD1 (6 bases). Germline CDR1 is LNHNV and CDR2 is YYDKDF (reference sequence). With 5 bases removed from V and 4 bases from J, the gap between germline ends came to 13 bases. The CDR3 totals 14 residues. Together with reference TRBV15 and TRBJ2-3, the CDR3 gives the full variable domain: DAMVIQNPRYQVTQFGKPVTLSCSQTLNHNVMYWYQQKSSQAPKLLFHYYDKDFNNEADTPDNFQSRRPNTSFCFLDIRSPGLGDTAMYLCATSVEQGPDTQYFGPGTRLTVL.

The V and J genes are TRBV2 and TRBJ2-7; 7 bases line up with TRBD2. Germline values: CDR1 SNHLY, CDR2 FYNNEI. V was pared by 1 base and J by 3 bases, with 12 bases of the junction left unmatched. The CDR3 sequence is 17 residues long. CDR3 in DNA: TGTGCCAGCAGTGAAGGGGCGGGAGCCAGATTTGGCTACGAGCAGTACTTC. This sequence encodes CASSEGAGARFGYEQYF.

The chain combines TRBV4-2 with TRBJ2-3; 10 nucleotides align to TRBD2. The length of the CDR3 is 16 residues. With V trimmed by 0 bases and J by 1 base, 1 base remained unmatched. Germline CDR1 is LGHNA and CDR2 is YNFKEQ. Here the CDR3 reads CASSQDLAGGTDTQYF. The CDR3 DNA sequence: TGTGCCAGCAGCCAAGATCTAGCGGGAGGCACAGATACGCAGTATTTT.

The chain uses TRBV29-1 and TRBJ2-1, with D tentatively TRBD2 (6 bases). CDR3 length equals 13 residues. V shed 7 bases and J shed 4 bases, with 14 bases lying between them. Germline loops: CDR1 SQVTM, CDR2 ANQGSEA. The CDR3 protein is CSAERVGYNEQFF. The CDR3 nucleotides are TGCAGCGCTGAGCGGGTGGGGTACAATGAGCAGTTCTTC.

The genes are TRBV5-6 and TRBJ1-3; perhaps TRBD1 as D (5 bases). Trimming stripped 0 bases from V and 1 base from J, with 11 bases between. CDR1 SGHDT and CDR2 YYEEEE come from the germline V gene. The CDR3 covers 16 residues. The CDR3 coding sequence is TGTGCCAGCAGCTTGGGGGCCGGGGGATCTGGAAACACCATATATTTT. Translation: CASSLGAGGSGNTIYF. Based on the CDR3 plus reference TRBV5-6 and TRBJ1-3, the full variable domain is DAGVTQSPTHLIKTRGQQVTLRCSPKSGHDTVSWYQQALGQGPQFIFQYYEEEERQRGNFPDRFSGHQFPNYSSELNVNALLLGDSALYLCASSLGAGGSGNTIYFGEGSWLTVV.

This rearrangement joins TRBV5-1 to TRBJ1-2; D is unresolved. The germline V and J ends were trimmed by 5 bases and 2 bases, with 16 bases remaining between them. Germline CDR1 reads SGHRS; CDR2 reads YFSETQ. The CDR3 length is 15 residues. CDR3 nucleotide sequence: TGCGCCAGCAGTAAAAAGTCGTTTGGCAACTATGGCTACACCTTC. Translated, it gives CASSKKSFGNYGYTF.

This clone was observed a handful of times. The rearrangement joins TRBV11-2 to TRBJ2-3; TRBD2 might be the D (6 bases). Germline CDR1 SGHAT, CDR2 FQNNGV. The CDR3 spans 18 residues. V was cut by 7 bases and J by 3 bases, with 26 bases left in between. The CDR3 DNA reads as TGTGCCAGCACCGCCCGGCGCGGGGTATTCGGGAGAACAGATACGCAGTATTTT. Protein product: CASTARRGVFGRTDTQYF.

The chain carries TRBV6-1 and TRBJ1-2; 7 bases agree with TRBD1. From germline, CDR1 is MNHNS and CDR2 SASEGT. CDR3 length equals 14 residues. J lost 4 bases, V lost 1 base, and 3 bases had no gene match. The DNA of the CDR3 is TGTGCCAGCAGTGAAGTGACAGGGATCTATGGCTACACCTTC. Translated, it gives CASSEVTGIYGYTF.

The chain's CDR3 is CASSRRGTGELFF. The DNA for the CDR3 is TGTGCCAGTAGTAGGCGGGGGACCGGGGAGCTGTTTTTT. The chain combines TRBV19 with TRBJ2-2; 7 bases are a match to TRBD2. V shed 4 bases, J shed 5 bases, and the junction held 1 base outside the gene matches. The CDR3 runs 13 residues. Looked up from germline, CDR1 is LNHDA and CDR2 is SQIVND (reference sequence). Together with reference TRBV19 and TRBJ2-2, the CDR3 gives the full variable domain: DGGITQSPKYLFRKEGQNVTLSCEQNLNHDAMYWYRQDPGQGLRLIYYSQIVNDFQKGDIAEGYSVSREKKESFPLTVTSAQKNPTAFYLCASSRRGTGELFFGEGSRLTVL.

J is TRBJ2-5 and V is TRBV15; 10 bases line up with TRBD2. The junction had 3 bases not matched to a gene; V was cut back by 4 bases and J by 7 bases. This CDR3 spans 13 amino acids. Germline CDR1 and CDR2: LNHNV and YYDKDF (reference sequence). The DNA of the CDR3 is TGTGCCACCAGCAAGAAGCGGGAGGGGACCCAGTACTTC. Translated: CATSKKREGTQYF.

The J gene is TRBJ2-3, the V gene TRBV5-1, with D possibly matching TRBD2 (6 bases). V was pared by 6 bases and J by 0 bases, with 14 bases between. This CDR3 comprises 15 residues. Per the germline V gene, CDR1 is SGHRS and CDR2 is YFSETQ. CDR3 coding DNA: TGCGCCAGCAAAGTCACGGCGGGAAGCACAGATACGCAGTATTTT. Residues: CASKVTAGSTDTQYF.

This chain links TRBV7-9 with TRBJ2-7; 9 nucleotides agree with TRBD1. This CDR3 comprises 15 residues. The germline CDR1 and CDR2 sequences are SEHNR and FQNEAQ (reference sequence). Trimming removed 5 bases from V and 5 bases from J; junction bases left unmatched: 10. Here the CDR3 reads CASSHGTGFLHEQYF. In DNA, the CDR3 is TGTGCCAGCAGCCATGGGACAGGGTTCCTCCACGAGCAGTACTTC. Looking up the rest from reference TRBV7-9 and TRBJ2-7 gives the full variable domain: DTGVSQNPRHKITKRGQNVTFRCDPISEHNRLYWYRQTLGQGPEFLTYFQNEAQLEKSRLLSDRFSAERPKGSFSTLEIQRTEQGDSAMYLCASSHGTGFLHEQYFGPGTRLTVT.

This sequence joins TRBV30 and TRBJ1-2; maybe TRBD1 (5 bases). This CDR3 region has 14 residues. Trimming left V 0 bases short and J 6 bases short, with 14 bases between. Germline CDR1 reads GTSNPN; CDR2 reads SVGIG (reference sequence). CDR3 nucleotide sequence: TGTGCCTGGAGTGTACTTAGAGGGGCGGATGGCTACACCTTC. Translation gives CAWSVLRGADGYTF.

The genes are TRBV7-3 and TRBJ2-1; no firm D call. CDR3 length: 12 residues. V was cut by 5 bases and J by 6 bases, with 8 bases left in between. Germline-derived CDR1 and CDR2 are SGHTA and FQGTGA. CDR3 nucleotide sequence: TGTGCCAGCAGCCACCCGGGCAATGAGCAGTTCTTC. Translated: CASSHPGNEQFF.

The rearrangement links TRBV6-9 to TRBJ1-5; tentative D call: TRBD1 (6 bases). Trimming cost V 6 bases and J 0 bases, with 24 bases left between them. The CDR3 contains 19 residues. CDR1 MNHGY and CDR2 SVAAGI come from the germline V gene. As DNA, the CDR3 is TGTGCCAGCAGCCGGCCCAGGGGTCGATCCCCTTATAGCAATCAGCCCCAGCATTTT. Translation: CASSRPRGRSPYSNQPQHF.